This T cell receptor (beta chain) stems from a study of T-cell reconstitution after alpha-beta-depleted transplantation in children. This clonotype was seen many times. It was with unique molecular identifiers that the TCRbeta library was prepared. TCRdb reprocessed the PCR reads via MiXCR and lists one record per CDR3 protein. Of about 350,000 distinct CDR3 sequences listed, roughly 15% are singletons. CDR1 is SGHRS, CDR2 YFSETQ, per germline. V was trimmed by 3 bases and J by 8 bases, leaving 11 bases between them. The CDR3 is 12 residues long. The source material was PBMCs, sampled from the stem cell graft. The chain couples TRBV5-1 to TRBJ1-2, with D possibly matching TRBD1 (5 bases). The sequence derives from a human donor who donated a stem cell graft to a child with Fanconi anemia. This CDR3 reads CASSSGYWGYTF. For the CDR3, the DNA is TGCGCCAGCAGCTCAGGGTACTGGGGCTACACCTTC.